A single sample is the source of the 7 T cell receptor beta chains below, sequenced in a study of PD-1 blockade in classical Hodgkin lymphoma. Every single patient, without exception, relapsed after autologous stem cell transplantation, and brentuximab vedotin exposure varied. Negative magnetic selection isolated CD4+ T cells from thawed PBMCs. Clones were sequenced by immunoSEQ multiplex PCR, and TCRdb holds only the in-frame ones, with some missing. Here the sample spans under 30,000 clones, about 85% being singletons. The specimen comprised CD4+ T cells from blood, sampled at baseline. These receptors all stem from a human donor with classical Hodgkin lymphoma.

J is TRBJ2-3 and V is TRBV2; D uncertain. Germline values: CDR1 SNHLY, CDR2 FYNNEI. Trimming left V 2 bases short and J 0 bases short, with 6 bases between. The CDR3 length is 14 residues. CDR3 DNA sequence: TGTGCCAGCAGTGAAAGTTGGAGCACAGATACGCAGTATTTT. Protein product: CASSESWSTDTQYF.

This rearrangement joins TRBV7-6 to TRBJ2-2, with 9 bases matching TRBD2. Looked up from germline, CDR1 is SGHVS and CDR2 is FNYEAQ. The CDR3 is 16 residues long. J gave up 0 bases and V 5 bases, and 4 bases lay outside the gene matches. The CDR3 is CASSEGLAANTGELFF. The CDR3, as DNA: TGTGCCAGCAGCGAGGGACTAGCCGCGAACACCGGGGAGCTGTTTTTT.

CDR3 residues: CASRDRGVNTEAFF. For the CDR3, the DNA is TGCGCCAGCAGGGACAGGGGGGTGAACACTGAAGCTTTCTTT. V usage is TRBV4-1 and J usage is TRBJ1-1; 10 nucleotides match TRBD1. In germline, CDR1 is MGHRA, CDR2 YSYEKL. CDR3 length: 14 amino acids. With V trimmed by 6 bases and J by 0 bases, 1 base remained unmatched.

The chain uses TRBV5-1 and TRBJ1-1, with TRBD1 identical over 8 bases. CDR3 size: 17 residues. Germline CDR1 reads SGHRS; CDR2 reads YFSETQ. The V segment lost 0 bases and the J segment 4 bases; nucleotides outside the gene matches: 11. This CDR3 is CASSLAYRGARSTEAFF. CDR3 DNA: TGCGCCAGCAGCTTGGCTTACAGGGGGGCTAGGTCCACTGAAGCTTTCTTT.

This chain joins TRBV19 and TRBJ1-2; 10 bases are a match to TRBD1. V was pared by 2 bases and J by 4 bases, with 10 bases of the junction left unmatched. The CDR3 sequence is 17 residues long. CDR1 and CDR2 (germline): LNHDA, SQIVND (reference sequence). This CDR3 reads CASSIPGQGLDGYGYTF. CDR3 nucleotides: TGTGCCAGTAGTATACCGGGACAGGGGCTCGATGGCTATGGCTACACCTTC.

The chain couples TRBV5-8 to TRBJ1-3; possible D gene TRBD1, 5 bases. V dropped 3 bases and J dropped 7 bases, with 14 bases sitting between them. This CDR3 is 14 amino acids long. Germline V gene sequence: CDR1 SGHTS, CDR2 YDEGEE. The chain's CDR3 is CASSSVLWGNTIYF. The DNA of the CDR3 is TGTGCCAGCAGCTCGGTCCTATGGGGGAACACCATATATTTT.

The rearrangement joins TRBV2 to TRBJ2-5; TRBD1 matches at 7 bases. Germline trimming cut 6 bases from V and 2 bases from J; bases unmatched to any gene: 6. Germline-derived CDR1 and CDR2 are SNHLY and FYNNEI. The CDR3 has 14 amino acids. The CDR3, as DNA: TGTGCCAGCAGGTTCCGGGACAGTCAAGAGACCCAGTACTTC. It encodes CASRFRDSQETQYF.